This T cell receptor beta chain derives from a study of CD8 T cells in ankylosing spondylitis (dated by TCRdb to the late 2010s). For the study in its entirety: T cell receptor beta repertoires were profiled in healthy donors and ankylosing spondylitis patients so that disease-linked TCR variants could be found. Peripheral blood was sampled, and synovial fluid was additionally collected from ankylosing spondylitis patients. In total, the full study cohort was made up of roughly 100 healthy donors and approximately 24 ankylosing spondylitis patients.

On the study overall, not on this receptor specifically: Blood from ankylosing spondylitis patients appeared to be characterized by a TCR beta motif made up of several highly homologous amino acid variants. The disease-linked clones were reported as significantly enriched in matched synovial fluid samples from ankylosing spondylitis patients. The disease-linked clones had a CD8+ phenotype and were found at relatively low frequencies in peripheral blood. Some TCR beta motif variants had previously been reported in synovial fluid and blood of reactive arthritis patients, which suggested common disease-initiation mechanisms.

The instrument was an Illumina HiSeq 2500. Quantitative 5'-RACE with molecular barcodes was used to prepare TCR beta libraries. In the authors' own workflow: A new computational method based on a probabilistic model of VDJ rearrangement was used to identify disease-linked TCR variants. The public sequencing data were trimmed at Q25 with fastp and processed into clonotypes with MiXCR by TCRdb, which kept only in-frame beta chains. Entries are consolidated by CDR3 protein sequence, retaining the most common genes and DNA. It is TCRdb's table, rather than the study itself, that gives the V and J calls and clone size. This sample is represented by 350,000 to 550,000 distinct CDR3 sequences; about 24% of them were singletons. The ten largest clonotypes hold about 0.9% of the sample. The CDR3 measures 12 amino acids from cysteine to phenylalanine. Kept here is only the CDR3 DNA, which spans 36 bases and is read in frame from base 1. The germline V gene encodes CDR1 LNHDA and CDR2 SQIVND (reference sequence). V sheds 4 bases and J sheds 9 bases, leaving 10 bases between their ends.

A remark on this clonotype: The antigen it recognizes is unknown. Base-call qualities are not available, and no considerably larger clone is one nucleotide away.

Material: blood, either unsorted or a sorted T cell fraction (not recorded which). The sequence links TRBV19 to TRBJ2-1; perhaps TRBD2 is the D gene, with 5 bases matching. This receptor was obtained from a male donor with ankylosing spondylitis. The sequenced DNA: TGTGCCAGTAGTACAATGGGGAGTGAGCAGTTCTTC. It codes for CASSTMGSEQFF.